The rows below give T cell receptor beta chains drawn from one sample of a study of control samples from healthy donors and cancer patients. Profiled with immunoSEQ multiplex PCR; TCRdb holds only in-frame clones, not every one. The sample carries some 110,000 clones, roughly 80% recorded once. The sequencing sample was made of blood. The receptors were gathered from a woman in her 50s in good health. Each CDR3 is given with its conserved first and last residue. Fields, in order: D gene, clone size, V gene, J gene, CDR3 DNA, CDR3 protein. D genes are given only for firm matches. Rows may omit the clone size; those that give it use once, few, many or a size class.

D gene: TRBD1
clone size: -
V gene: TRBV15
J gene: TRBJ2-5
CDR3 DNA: TGTGCCACCAGCAGAGGACAGGGTGCAGGAGAGACCCAGTACTTC
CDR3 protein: CATSRGQGAGETQYF

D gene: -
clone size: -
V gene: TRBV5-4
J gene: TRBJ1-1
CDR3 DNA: TGTGCCAGCAGCCAGGACTTCAAAATGGGAGGCACTGAAGCTTTCTTT
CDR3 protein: CASSQDFKMGGTEAFF

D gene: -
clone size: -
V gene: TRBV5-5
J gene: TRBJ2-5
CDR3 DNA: TGTGCCAGCACCCCCGATATTAGGGGGGGAAAAGAGACCCAGTACTTC
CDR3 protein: CASTPDIRGGKETQYF

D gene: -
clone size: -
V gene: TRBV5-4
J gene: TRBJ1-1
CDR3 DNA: TGTGCCAGCAGCTTTCCGATGAGGAACACTGAAGCTTTCTTT
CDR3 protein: CASSFPMRNTEAFF

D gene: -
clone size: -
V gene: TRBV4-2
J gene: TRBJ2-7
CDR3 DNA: TGTGCCAGCAGCCCTACTAGGAGCTCCTACGAGCAGTACTTC
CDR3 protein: CASSPTRSSYEQYF

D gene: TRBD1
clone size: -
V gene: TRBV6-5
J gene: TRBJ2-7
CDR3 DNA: TGTGCCAGCAGCGAGGACAGGGTACCCTACGAGCAGTACTTC
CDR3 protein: CASSEDRVPYEQYF

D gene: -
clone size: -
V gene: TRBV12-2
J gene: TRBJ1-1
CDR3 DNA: TGTGCAAGTCGCCCCTTTTGGAACACTGAAGCTTTCTTT
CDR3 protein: CASRPFWNTEAFF

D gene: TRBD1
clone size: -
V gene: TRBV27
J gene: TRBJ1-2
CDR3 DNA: TGTGCCAGCAGTTTAGGGACAGGGGGCGTGAACTATGGCTACACCTTC
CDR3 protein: CASSLGTGGVNYGYTF

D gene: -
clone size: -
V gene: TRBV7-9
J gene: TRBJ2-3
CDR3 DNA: TGTGCCAGCAGCTTAGCGAATCAGCGGGGCACAGATACGCAGTATTTT
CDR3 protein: CASSLANQRGTDTQYF

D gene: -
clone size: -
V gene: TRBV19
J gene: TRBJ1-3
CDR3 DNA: TGTGCCAGTAGTATTGGGGGCTCGGGAAACACCATATATTTT
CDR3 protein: CASSIGGSGNTIYF

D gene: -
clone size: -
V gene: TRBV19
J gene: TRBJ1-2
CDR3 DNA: TGTGCCAGTACCCCTCAGCTAACCAACTATGGCTACACCTTC
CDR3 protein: CASTPQLTNYGYTF

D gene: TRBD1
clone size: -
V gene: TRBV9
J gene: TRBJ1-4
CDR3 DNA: TGTGCCAGCAGCGTAGACGGGGACAGGAATGAAAAACTGTTTTTT
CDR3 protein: CASSVDGDRNEKLFF

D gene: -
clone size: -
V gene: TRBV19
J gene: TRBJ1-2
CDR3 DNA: TGTGCCAGTAGTATAGATCGGGAGCGGGGGCTGAACTATGGCTACACCTTC
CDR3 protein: CASSIDRERGLNYGYTF

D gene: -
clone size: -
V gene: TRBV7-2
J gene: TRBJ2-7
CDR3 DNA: TGTGCCAGCAGCCCCCGGGACGGGGCCTACGAGCAGTACTTC
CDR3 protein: CASSPRDGAYEQYF

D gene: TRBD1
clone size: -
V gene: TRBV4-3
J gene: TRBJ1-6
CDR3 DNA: TGCGCCAGCAGCCAAGATATTGGGGACAGGCGGTCACCCCTCCACTTT
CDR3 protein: CASSQDIGDRRSPLHF

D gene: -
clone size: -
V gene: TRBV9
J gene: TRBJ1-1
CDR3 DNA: TGTGCCAGCAGCGTAGAGGATAGCTCCATGAACACTGAAGCTTTCTTT
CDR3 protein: CASSVEDSSMNTEAFF

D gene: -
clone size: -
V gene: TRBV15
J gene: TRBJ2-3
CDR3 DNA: TGTGCCACCAGCAGAGATGCGGGGGCGACAGATACGCAGTATTTT
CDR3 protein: CATSRDAGATDTQYF

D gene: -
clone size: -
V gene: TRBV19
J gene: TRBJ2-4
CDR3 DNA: TGTGCCAGTAAGACTCGACGGGAAGGGGGCAAAAACATTCAGTACTTC
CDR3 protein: CASKTRREGGKNIQYF

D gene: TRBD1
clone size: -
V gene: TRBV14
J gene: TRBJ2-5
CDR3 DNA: TGTGCCAGCAGCCCCTTGCGACAGGGGGCTTTGGAGACCCAGTACTTC
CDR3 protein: CASSPLRQGALETQYF

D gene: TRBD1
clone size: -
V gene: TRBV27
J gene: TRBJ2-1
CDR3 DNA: TGTGCCAGCAGGGTAGAACAGGGGGTCCCTGAGCAGTTCTTC
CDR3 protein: CASRVEQGVPEQFF

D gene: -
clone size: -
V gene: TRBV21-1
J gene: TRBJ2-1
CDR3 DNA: TGTGCCAGCAGGATAACGGGACAGGGGCTAGCGGGAGGCCCTAACAATGAGCAGTTCTTC
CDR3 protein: CASRITGQGLAGGPNNEQFF

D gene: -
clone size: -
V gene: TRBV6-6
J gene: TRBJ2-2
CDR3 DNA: TGTGCCAGCAGCCTACTAAGTCTAGGGACCGGGGAGCTGTTTTTT
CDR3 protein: CASSLLSLGTGELFF

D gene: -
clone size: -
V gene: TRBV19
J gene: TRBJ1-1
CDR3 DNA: TGTGCCAGTACGGGTATAAGAGACACTGAAGCTTTCTTT
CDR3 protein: CASTGIRDTEAFF

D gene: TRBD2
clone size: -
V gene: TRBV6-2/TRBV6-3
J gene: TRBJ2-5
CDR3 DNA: TGTGCCAGCAGTCAACTAGCGGGAGTACAAGAGACCCAGTACTTC
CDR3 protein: CASSQLAGVQETQYF

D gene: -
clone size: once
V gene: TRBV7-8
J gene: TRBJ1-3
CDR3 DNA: TGTGCCAGCAGCCCAGTGAGGGTTGGAAACACCATATATTTT
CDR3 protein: CASSPVRVGNTIYF

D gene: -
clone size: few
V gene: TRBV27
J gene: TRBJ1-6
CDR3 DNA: TGTGCCAGCGCTCCGGCCTCGAGGGGAAATTCACCCCTCCACTTT
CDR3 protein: CASAPASRGNSPLHF

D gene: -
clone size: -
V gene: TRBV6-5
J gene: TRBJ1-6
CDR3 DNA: TGTGCCAGCAGTTACCGGCAGGGTGGTTCACCCCTCCACTTT
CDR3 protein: CASSYRQGGSPLHF

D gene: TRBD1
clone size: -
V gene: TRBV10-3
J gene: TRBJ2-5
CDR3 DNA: TGTGCCATCAGTGACGACAGGGGGCAAGAGACCCAGTACTTC
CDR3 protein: CAISDDRGQETQYF

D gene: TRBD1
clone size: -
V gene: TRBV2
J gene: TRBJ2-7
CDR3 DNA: TGTGCCAGCAGGGGGACAGGGGGCGAAAGATTCTACGAGCAGTACTTC
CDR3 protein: CASRGTGGERFYEQYF

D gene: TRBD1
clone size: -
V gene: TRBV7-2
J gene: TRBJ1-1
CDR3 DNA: TGTGCCAGCAACATCCCAGCCGGGACAGGGCATAACACTGAAGCTTTCTTT
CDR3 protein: CASNIPAGTGHNTEAFF

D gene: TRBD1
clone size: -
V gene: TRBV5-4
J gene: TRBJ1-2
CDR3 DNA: TGTGCCAGCAGCGGGGACAGGGAGGGCTACACCTTC
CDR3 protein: CASSGDREGYTF

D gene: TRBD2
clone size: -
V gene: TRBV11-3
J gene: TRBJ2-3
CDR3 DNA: TGTGCCAGCAGCTTAAGCGGGAGTACGCAGTATTTT
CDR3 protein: CASSLSGSTQYF

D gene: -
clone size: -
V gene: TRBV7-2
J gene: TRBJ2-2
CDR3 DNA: TGTGCCAGCAGCTCCCAGGGCGGGACATTGAACACCGGGGAGCTGTTTTTT
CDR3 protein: CASSSQGGTLNTGELFF

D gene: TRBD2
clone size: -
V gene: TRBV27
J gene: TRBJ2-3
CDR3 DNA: TGTGCCAGCAGTTTAGGGACTAGCGGGAGAGATACGCAGTATTTT
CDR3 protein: CASSLGTSGRDTQYF

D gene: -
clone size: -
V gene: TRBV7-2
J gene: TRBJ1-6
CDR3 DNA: TGTGCCAGCAGCTTAGGCGGCAGCAATTCACCCCTCCACTTT
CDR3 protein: CASSLGGSNSPLHF

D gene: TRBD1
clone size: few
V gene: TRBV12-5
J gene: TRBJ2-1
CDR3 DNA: TGTGCTAGTGGCTGGGACAGAGAGCAGTTCTTC
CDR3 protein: CASGWDREQFF

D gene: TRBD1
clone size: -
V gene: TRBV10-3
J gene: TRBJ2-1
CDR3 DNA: TGTGCCATCAGTGAAGCAGGGGGTAGTGAGCAGTTCTTC
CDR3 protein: CAISEAGGSEQFF

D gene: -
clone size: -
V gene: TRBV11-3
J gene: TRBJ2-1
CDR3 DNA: TGTGCCAGCACCTCCCCGGGAAGTGGGCAGTTCTTC
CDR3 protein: CASTSPGSGQFF

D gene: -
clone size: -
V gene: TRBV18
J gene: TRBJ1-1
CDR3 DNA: TGTGCCAGCTCCTTTGGCGGAGCGGGGGTAAACATGAACACTGAAGCTTTCTTT
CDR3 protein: CASSFGGAGVNMNTEAFF

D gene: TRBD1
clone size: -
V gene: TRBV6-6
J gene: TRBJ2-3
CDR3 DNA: TGTGCCAGCAGCCGACAGGGGGGAACAGATACGCAGTATTTT
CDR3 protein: CASSRQGGTDTQYF

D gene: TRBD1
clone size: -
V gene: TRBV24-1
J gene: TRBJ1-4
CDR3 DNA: TGTGCCACCAGTGACCCCCAGGGGCAGGGGGGTGAAAAACTGTTTTTT
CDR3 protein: CATSDPQGQGGEKLFF

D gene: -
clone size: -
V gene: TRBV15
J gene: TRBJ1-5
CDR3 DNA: TGTGCCACCAGCAGTACCCGGGGGCAGTACAATCAGCCCCAGCATTTT
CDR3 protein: CATSSTRGQYNQPQHF

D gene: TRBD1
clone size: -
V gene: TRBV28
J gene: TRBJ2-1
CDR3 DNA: TGTGCCAGCAGCGAACAGGGGGGCTCCTACAATGAGCAGTTCTTC
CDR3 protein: CASSEQGGSYNEQFF

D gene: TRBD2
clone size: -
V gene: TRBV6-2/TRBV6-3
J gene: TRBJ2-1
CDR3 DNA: TGTGCCAGCAGTTACTCTAGCGGGAGGTCGAGCTCCTACAATGAGCAGTTCTTC
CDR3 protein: CASSYSSGRSSSYNEQFF

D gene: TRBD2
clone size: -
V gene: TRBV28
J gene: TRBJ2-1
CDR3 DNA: TGTGCCAGCAGTTCTAGACTAGCGTTGGTAGATGAGCAGTTCTTC
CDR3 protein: CASSSRLALVDEQFF

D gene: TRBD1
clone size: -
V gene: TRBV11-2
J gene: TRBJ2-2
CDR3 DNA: TGTGCCAGCAGCGTCCGGACAGGGAGAACCGGGGAGCTGTTTTTT
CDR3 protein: CASSVRTGRTGELFF

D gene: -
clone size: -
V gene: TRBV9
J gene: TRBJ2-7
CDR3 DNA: TGTGCCAGCAGCGTCTCAGGGTCCAACGAGCAGTACTTC
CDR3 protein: CASSVSGSNEQYF

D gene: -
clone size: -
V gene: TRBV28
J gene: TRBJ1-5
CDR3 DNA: TGTGCCAGCATTAATGACGGGGGCAATCAGCCCCAGCATTTT
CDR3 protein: CASINDGGNQPQHF

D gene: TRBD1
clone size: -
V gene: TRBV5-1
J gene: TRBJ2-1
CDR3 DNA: TGCGCCAGCAGCTCTTCGGACAGGGGGTCGTACAATGAGCAGTTCTTC
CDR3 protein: CASSSSDRGSYNEQFF

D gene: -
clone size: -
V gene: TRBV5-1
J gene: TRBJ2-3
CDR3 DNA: TGCGCCAGCAGCTTCGGGGTTAGGGATACGCAGTATTTT
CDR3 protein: CASSFGVRDTQYF

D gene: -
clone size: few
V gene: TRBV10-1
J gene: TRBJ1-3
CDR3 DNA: TGCGCCAACCGTCCAGAGGGAGGTATGATAGGCATATATTTT
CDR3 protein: CANRPEGGMIGIYF

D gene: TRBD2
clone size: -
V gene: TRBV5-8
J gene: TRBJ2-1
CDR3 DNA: TGTGCCAGCAGCCCGGGACTACCCAGAATCAATGAGCAGTTCTTC
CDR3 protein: CASSPGLPRINEQFF

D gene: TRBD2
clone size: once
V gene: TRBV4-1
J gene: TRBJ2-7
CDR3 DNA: TGCGCCAGCAGCCAGGAACTAGCGGGAGTAGACGAGCAGTACTTC
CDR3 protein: CASSQELAGVDEQYF

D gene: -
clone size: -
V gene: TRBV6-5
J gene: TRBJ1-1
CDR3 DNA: TGTGCCAGCAGTTACTCTGGGTTGGGCACTGAAGCTTTCTTT
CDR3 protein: CASSYSGLGTEAFF

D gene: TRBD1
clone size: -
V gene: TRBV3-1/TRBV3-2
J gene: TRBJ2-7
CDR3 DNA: TGTGCCAGCAGCACTCGGGACAGCTTCTCCTACGAGCAGTACTTC
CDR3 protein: CASSTRDSFSYEQYF

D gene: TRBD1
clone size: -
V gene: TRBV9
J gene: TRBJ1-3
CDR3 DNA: TGTGCCAGCAGCGTGACGACAGGGGCTGGAAACACCATATATTTT
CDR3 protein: CASSVTTGAGNTIYF

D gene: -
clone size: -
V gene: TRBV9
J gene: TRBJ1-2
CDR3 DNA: TGTGCCAGCAGCCCTACGTCCGGGGGCTACACCTTC
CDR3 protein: CASSPTSGGYTF

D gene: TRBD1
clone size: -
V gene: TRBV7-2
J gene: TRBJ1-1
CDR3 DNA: TGTGCCAGCAGCCGCACCGGGACAGGCGCACAATTT
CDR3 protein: CASSRTGTGAQF

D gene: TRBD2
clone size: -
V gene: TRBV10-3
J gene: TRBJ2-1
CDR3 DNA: TGTGCCATCATGGGGTACGGACTAGCGGGGAACCACAATGAGCAGTTCTTC
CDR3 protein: CAIMGYGLAGNHNEQFF